A single sample gave rise to the 19 T cell receptor beta chains below, sequenced in a study of T cell responses to AZD1222 COVID-19 vaccine. Sequenced by immunoSEQ multiplex PCR; TCRdb stores in-frame clones only, minus some. The sample has about 140,000 clones; over 75% are singletons. The sequenced sample was peripheral blood, obtained on day 0 of AZD1222 vaccination. These receptors were collected from an adult in good health.

Worth noting for this clone: An end of the junction does not agree with germline; a read error may underlie this. The CDR3 loop reads CASSLHPAGVNEQFF. DNA of the CDR3: TGTGCTAGCAGCTTACACCCAGCGGGAGTAAATGAGCAGTTCTTC. The chain joins TRBV7-7 to TRBJ2-1, with 8 bases matching TRBD2. CDR3 length equals 15 residues. Germline CDR1 is SSHAT and CDR2 is FNYEAQ (reference sequence).

The chain carries TRBV27 and TRBJ2-1; TRBD2 matches at 13 bases. CDR1 is MNHEY and CDR2 is SMNVEV in the germline V gene (reference sequence). The CDR3 consists of 15 residues. J was trimmed by 8 bases and V by 4 bases; bases with no gene match: 5. This CDR3 reads CASSSGLAGVYEQFF. The CDR3 bases are TGTGCCAGCAGTTCCGGACTAGCGGGGGTCTATGAGCAGTTCTTC.

This chain uses TRBV10-2 with TRBJ2-2; TRBD1 might be the D (5 bases). From germline, CDR1 is WSHSY and CDR2 SAAADI. The ends were cut back, 0 bases at V and 4 bases at J, with 12 bases in the middle. The CDR3 is made up of 16 amino acids. The CDR3 loop is CASSESQGSPTGELFF. As DNA, the CDR3 is TGCGCCAGCAGTGAGTCGCAGGGATCGCCCACCGGGGAGCTGTTTTTT.

J is TRBJ2-6 and V is TRBV5-1; 7 nucleotides align to TRBD1. J was trimmed by 0 bases and V by 3 bases; bases with no gene match: 6. The CDR3 is made up of 17 amino acids. Germline V gives CDR1 SGHRS, CDR2 YFSETQ. The CDR3 coding sequence is TGCGCCAGCAGCTACAGGGGCTCCGGCTCTGGGGCCAACGTCCTGACTTTC. It is translated as CASSYRGSGSGANVLTF.

V is TRBV29-1 and J is TRBJ2-3; unclear D gene. Per the germline V gene, CDR1 is SQVTM and CDR2 is ANQGSEA. CDR3 length equals 12 residues. V was pared by 7 bases and J by 1 base, with 9 bases between. CDR3 protein: CSAPRGTDTQYF. CDR3 DNA sequence: TGCAGCGCACCTAGAGGCACAGATACGCAGTATTTT.

The V gene is TRBV2, the J gene TRBJ1-3; D is unclear. Germline lookup yields CDR1 SNHLY and CDR2 FYNNEI. The CDR3 is 14 residues long. V was trimmed by 10 bases and J by 0 bases, leaving 13 bases between them. CDR3 sequence reads: CATLPAGSGNTIYF. In DNA, the CDR3 is TGTGCCACCCTTCCTGCCGGCTCTGGAAACACCATATATTTT.

The chain has TRBV11-2 and TRBJ1-1; D unclear. Germline V gives CDR1 SGHAT, CDR2 FQNNGV. V dropped 0 bases and J dropped 1 base, with 6 bases sitting between them. The CDR3 is made up of 14 amino acids. The CDR3 DNA follows: TGTGCCAGCAGCTTAGAAAGGTGGAACACTGAAGCTTTCTTT. Protein product: CASSLERWNTEAFF.

The chain employs TRBV18 and TRBJ1-3; no firm D call. Looked up from germline, CDR1 is KGHSH and CDR2 is LQKENI. The CDR3 runs to 15 residues. Trimming took off 4 bases at V and 0 bases at J, with 10 bases between the two ends. CDR3 coding DNA: TGTGCCAGCTCACTGGTAGACTCCTCTGGAAACACCATATATTTT. It codes for CASSLVDSSGNTIYF.

The chain carries TRBV27 and TRBJ1-2, with no clear D. The CDR3 has 12 residues. Germline values: CDR1 MNHEY, CDR2 SMNVEV (reference sequence). The V end lost 0 bases, the J end lost 6 bases, and 5 bases lay between the germline ends. As DNA, the CDR3 is TGTGCCAGCAGTTTATCCGGGGATGGCTACACCTTC. Translation: CASSLSGDGYTF.

V and J are TRBV28 and TRBJ1-5, with 8 bases aligning to TRBD1. The CDR3 contains 15 residues. V dropped 10 bases and J dropped 6; count of bases not matched to a gene: 14. Germline V gene lookup returns CDR1 MDHEN and CDR2 SYDVKM. The CDR3 sequence: CANGQGRASVQPQHF. The CDR3 coding sequence is TGTGCCAACGGACAGGGAAGGGCGTCAGTTCAGCCCCAGCATTTT.

Only one count was recorded for this clone. The V call is TRBV11-2, the J call TRBJ2-7; either TRBD1 or TRBD2 may fit D (5 bases each). V shed 4 bases and J shed 5 bases, with 15 bases lying between them. This CDR3 region has 14 residues. Germline V lookup: CDR1 SGHAT, CDR2 FQNNGV. The CDR3 reads CASSSPTGRNEQYF. The DNA for the CDR3 is TGTGCCAGCAGCTCCCCGACGGGGCGGAACGAGCAGTACTTC.

This chain links TRBV4-1 with TRBJ1-5, with D unresolved. V was clipped by 1 base and J by 2 bases, with 9 bases between them. This CDR3 spans 15 amino acids. Germline CDR1 MGHRA, CDR2 YSYEKL. The CDR3 DNA follows: TGCGCCAGCAGCCAAGTTAGGAATGGCAATCAGCCCCAGCATTTT. Residues: CASSQVRNGNQPQHF.

There are a few counts of this clone. The V and J genes are TRBV7-6 and TRBJ1-3; D unclear. Trimming pared 0 bases from V and 4 bases from J, leaving 13 bases between. Germline V gene sequence: CDR1 SGHVS, CDR2 FNYEAQ. This CDR3 has 16 residues. CDR3 loop: CASSLASRGPGNTIYF. CDR3 nucleotide sequence: TGTGCCAGCAGCTTAGCTTCGAGAGGGCCCGGAAACACCATATATTTT.

The chain employs TRBV7-3 and TRBJ1-2; D perhaps matches TRBD1 (6 bases). The CDR3 has 15 amino acids. Per germline, CDR1 SGHTA and CDR2 FQGTGA. With 5 bases removed from V and 6 bases from J, the gap between germline ends came to 19 bases. The CDR3 sequence: CASSARPWEGDGYTF. CDR3 bases: TGTGCCAGCAGCGCCAGGCCATGGGAGGGGGATGGCTACACCTTC.

Turning to this clone: This sample includes further DNA sequences coding for the same CDR3. The chain carries TRBV3-1 (or the pseudogene TRBV3-2) and TRBJ1-2; D remains unclear. The V end lost 0 bases, the J end lost 4 bases, and 6 bases lay between the germline ends. The CDR3 loop spans 13 amino acids. CDR1 LGHDT and CDR2 YNNKEL come from the germline V gene (reference sequence). In nucleotides, the CDR3 is TGTGCCAGCAGCCAAGAAGGTTTCTATGGCTACACCTTC. Its translation: CASSQEGFYGYTF.

This rearrangement joins TRBV4-2 to TRBJ2-1; 8 bases are a match to TRBD1. Germline CDR1 and CDR2: LGHNA and YNFKEQ. The CDR3 runs 14 residues. V shed 5 bases and J 9 bases; nucleotides not matched to a gene: 9. CDR3 DNA sequence: TGTGCCAGCAGCAAAGGACAGGGAAAGGGTGAGCAGTTCTTC. This encodes CASSKGQGKGEQFF.

This clone showed up just a few times. The CDR3 is CASRGTASNQPQHF. CDR3 DNA sequence: TGTGCCAGCAGGGGGACAGCTAGCAATCAGCCCCAGCATTTT. This chain connects TRBV2 to TRBJ1-5; 7 nucleotides align to TRBD1. Losses at the gene ends were 6 bases for V and 0 bases for J; bases not matched to a gene: 2. The V gene's germline CDR1 is SNHLY and CDR2 FYNNEI. This CDR3 comprises 14 residues.

This clone was recorded once. The chain is built from TRBV27 and TRBJ1-2, with D perhaps matching TRBD1 (6 bases). Germline CDR1 is MNHEY and CDR2 is SMNVEV (reference sequence). Trimming took 5 bases from V and 6 from J, leaving 16 bases between them. The CDR3 loop spans 14 amino acids. The CDR3 nucleotides are TGTGCCAGCAGTATAAGGGGGGGCATGAATGGCTACACCTTC. This codes for CASSIRGGMNGYTF.

The chain joins TRBV7-9 to TRBJ2-7, with TRBD2 as a possible D gene (6 bases). This CDR3 contains 14 residues. Per the germline V gene, CDR1 is SEHNR and CDR2 is FQNEAQ (reference sequence). The V and J ends lost 0 bases and 7 bases respectively, with 13 bases between them. The CDR3 is CASSLAGTPREQYF. In nucleotides, the CDR3 is TGTGCCAGCAGCTTAGCGGGGACTCCTCGGGAGCAGTACTTC.